The rows below give T cell receptor beta chains drawn from one sample of a study of beta chain features in type 1 diabetes. Clones were sequenced by immunoSEQ multiplex PCR, and TCRdb holds only the in-frame ones, with some missing. The sample gives about 360,000 clones, over 9.5% of which show up once; more than 0.015% is in the top ten. The sample taken for sequencing was naive CD4+ T cells from blood. These receptors were collected from a man aged 18-30 years in good health. CDR3s include the opening cysteine and the closing phenylalanine or tryptophan. The order of the fields is clone size, D gene, V gene, J gene, CDR3 protein, CDR3 DNA. A D gene is named only where the DNA matches it firmly. Clone size is stated in some rows and not others, as once, few, many or a class when expanded.

clone_size: NA
d_call: NA
v_call: TRBV30
j_call: TRBJ1-4
cdr3_aa: CAWSVSATVLNEKLFF
cdr3_nt: TGTGCCTGGAGTGTAAGCGCGACGGTTCTTAATGAAAAACTGTTTTTT

clone_size: NA
d_call: NA
v_call: TRBV9
j_call: TRBJ2-3
cdr3_aa: CASSVPSTDTQYF
cdr3_nt: TGTGCCAGCAGCGTACCTAGCACAGATACGCAGTATTTT

clone_size: few
d_call: TRBD1
v_call: TRBV7-2
j_call: TRBJ2-7
cdr3_aa: CASSLGTGVNEQYF
cdr3_nt: TGTGCCAGCAGCTTAGGGACAGGGGTAAACGAGCAGTACTTC

clone_size: few
d_call: TRBD2
v_call: TRBV19
j_call: TRBJ2-3
cdr3_aa: CASRGGRTDTQYF
cdr3_nt: TGTGCCAGTAGAGGCGGGAGAACAGATACGCAGTATTTT

clone_size: NA
d_call: TRBD1
v_call: TRBV4-3
j_call: TRBJ2-4
cdr3_aa: CASSRQTGNGVDIQYF
cdr3_nt: TGCGCCAGCAGCCGACAGACAGGGAATGGTGTGGACATTCAGTACTTC

clone_size: few
d_call: TRBD1
v_call: TRBV29-1
j_call: TRBJ2-5
cdr3_aa: CSVENRQGYQETQYF
cdr3_nt: TGCAGCGTTGAAAACAGACAGGGGTACCAAGAGACCCAGTACTTC

clone_size: NA
d_call: NA
v_call: TRBV27
j_call: TRBJ2-2
cdr3_aa: CASSLGRRPGELFF
cdr3_nt: TGTGCCAGCAGTTTGGGCCGTAGACCCGGGGAGCTGTTTTTT

clone_size: few
d_call: TRBD1
v_call: TRBV9
j_call: TRBJ1-5
cdr3_aa: CASSAGQGTSNQPQHF
cdr3_nt: TGTGCCAGCAGCGCCGGACAGGGGACTAGCAATCAGCCCCAGCATTTT

clone_size: few
d_call: NA
v_call: TRBV18
j_call: TRBJ1-5
cdr3_aa: CASSQGHQPNQPQHF
cdr3_nt: TGTGCCAGCTCACAAGGACATCAGCCCAATCAGCCCCAGCATTTT

clone_size: few
d_call: TRBD1
v_call: TRBV5-1
j_call: TRBJ2-3
cdr3_aa: CASSTGDRSTDTQYF
cdr3_nt: TGCGCCAGCAGCACAGGGGACAGATCCACAGATACGCAGTATTTT

clone_size: NA
d_call: TRBD2
v_call: TRBV4-3
j_call: TRBJ2-7
cdr3_aa: CASSQDLGGGGAYEQYF
cdr3_nt: TGCGCCAGCAGCCAAGATCTTGGTGGGGGAGGGGCCTACGAGCAGTACTTC

clone_size: few
d_call: NA
v_call: TRBV29-1
j_call: TRBJ1-1
cdr3_aa: CSVEGSGGYTEAFF
cdr3_nt: TGCAGCGTTGAAGGTTCCGGGGGGTACACTGAAGCTTTCTTT

clone_size: few
d_call: TRBD1
v_call: TRBV15
j_call: TRBJ2-2
cdr3_aa: CATSRPGQGFSGELFF
cdr3_nt: TGTGCCACCAGCAGGCCGGGACAGGGTTTCTCCGGGGAGCTGTTTTTT

clone_size: NA
d_call: TRBD1
v_call: TRBV6-6
j_call: TRBJ2-7
cdr3_aa: CASSYSNRGPYEQYF
cdr3_nt: TGTGCCAGCAGTTACTCGAACAGGGGGCCCTACGAGCAGTACTTC

clone_size: NA
d_call: NA
v_call: TRBV27
j_call: TRBJ2-7
cdr3_aa: CASSLNRVSEQYF
cdr3_nt: TGTGCCAGCAGTTTAAACAGGGTTAGCGAGCAGTACTTC

clone_size: few
d_call: NA
v_call: TRBV12-5
j_call: TRBJ2-3
cdr3_aa: CASGFGDVTDTQYF
cdr3_nt: TGTGCTAGTGGTTTTGGAGATGTGACAGATACGCAGTATTTT

clone_size: few
d_call: NA
v_call: TRBV25-1
j_call: TRBJ2-3
cdr3_aa: CASRLGGGVSTDTQYF
cdr3_nt: TGTGCCAGCAGACTGGGTGGAGGCGTTAGCACAGATACGCAGTATTTT

clone_size: NA
d_call: NA
v_call: TRBV7-2
j_call: TRBJ2-1
cdr3_aa: CASSPPGRMINDEQFF
cdr3_nt: TGTGCCAGCAGCCCCCCGGGAAGGATGATCAATGATGAGCAGTTCTTC

clone_size: NA
d_call: NA
v_call: TRBV9
j_call: TRBJ1-5
cdr3_aa: CASSVGGGYSNQPQHF
cdr3_nt: TGTGCCAGCAGCGTAGGTGGGGGCTATAGCAATCAGCCCCAGCATTTT

clone_size: NA
d_call: NA
v_call: TRBV30
j_call: TRBJ2-7
cdr3_aa: CAWSPGLTPSDEQYF
cdr3_nt: TGTGCCTGGAGTCCTGGACTTACCCCCAGCGACGAGCAGTACTTC

clone_size: NA
d_call: TRBD1
v_call: TRBV6-6
j_call: TRBJ1-1
cdr3_aa: CASRPTGAGTEAFF
cdr3_nt: TGTGCCAGCAGGCCTACAGGGGCGGGCACTGAAGCTTTCTTT

clone_size: few
d_call: NA
v_call: TRBV28
j_call: TRBJ1-1
cdr3_aa: CASTPSGRLNTEAFF
cdr3_nt: TGTGCCAGCACCCCGAGCGGACGCCTGAACACTGAAGCTTTCTTT

clone_size: NA
d_call: TRBD1
v_call: TRBV4-2
j_call: TRBJ2-1
cdr3_aa: CASSQAGDSNNEQFF
cdr3_nt: TGTGCCAGCAGCCAAGCTGGGGACAGCAACAATGAGCAGTTCTTC

clone_size: NA
d_call: NA
v_call: TRBV28
j_call: TRBJ2-2
cdr3_aa: CASSVSGTNTGELFF
cdr3_nt: TGTGCCAGCAGTGTGTCAGGCACGAACACCGGGGAGCTGTTTTTT

clone_size: NA
d_call: TRBD1
v_call: TRBV5-6
j_call: TRBJ1-5
cdr3_aa: CASSTGQGKPQHF
cdr3_nt: TGTGCCAGCAGCACGGGACAGGGAAAGCCCCAGCATTTT

clone_size: few
d_call: TRBD2
v_call: TRBV7-2
j_call: TRBJ2-5
cdr3_aa: CASSQTSGNQETQYF
cdr3_nt: TGTGCCAGCAGTCAGACTAGCGGGAACCAAGAGACCCAGTACTTC

clone_size: NA
d_call: NA
v_call: TRBV4-1
j_call: TRBJ2-1
cdr3_aa: CASSQGVGGSRNEQFF
cdr3_nt: TGCGCCAGCAGCCAAGGAGTAGGAGGGTCGCGCAATGAGCAGTTCTTC

clone_size: few
d_call: NA
v_call: TRBV5-1
j_call: TRBJ2-3
cdr3_aa: CASSSRTGSTDTQYF
cdr3_nt: TGCGCCAGCAGCTCTCGGACGGGAAGCACAGATACGCAGTATTTT

clone_size: few
d_call: TRBD1
v_call: TRBV9
j_call: TRBJ2-2
cdr3_aa: CASSVDRGTGELFF
cdr3_nt: TGTGCCAGCAGCGTCGACAGGGGGACCGGGGAGCTGTTTTTT

clone_size: NA
d_call: TRBD1
v_call: TRBV6-5
j_call: TRBJ2-5
cdr3_aa: CASSPRGSETQYF
cdr3_nt: TGTGCCAGCAGCCCCAGGGGGTCAGAGACCCAGTACTTC

clone_size: NA
d_call: TRBD1
v_call: TRBV27
j_call: TRBJ2-7
cdr3_aa: CASSWTGLYEQYF
cdr3_nt: TGTGCCAGCTCCTGGACAGGGCTCTACGAGCAGTACTTC

clone_size: NA
d_call: NA
v_call: TRBV5-1
j_call: TRBJ2-5
cdr3_aa: CASSISVQETQYF
cdr3_nt: TGCGCCAGCAGCATAAGCGTCCAAGAGACCCAGTACTTC

clone_size: few
d_call: NA
v_call: TRBV5-4
j_call: TRBJ2-7
cdr3_aa: CASSSRRDSYEQYF
cdr3_nt: TGTGCCAGCAGCTCCCGCAGGGACTCCTACGAGCAGTACTTC

clone_size: few
d_call: NA
v_call: TRBV7-8
j_call: TRBJ2-3
cdr3_aa: CASSLEAVRDTQYF
cdr3_nt: TGTGCCAGCAGCTTAGAAGCGGTCAGGGATACGCAGTATTTT

clone_size: NA
d_call: TRBD1
v_call: TRBV6-5
j_call: TRBJ1-6
cdr3_aa: CASSGWTGANSPLHF
cdr3_nt: TGTGCCAGCAGTGGCTGGACAGGGGCCAATTCACCCCTCCACTTT

clone_size: NA
d_call: TRBD2
v_call: TRBV9
j_call: TRBJ2-7
cdr3_aa: CASSVGGSGMIYEQYF
cdr3_nt: TGTGCCAGCAGCGTAGGCGGTAGCGGGATGATCTACGAGCAGTACTTC

clone_size: few
d_call: NA
v_call: TRBV20-1
j_call: TRBJ1-1
cdr3_aa: CSASKETEAFF
cdr3_nt: TGCAGTGCTAGCAAGGAGACTGAAGCTTTCTTT